One sample yielded the 2 T cell receptor beta chains listed below, sequenced in a study of regulatory T cells after allogeneic stem cell transplantation (dated by TCRdb to 2017 to 2018). The data were produced on an Illumina MiSeq. The SMARTer RACE cDNA Amplification kit was used to reverse transcribe the RNA, and the TCR beta CDR3 region was then amplified. TCRdb passed the public sequencing reads through fastp at Q25 and MiXCR, retaining productive beta sequences. A single entry per CDR3 protein holds the most common genes and DNA from its merged rows. The sample has fewer than 1,000 distinct CDR3 sequences on record, 20% to 25% of them singletons. Clones ranked in the top ten supply 15% to 20% of the sample. The sample's time point label is to be understood as: 30 days after allogeneic hematopoietic stem cell transplantation. The sample consisted of sorted CD4+ T cells from blood (whether regulatory or conventional is not recorded), taken 30 days after allogeneic stem cell transplant. The receptors stem from a human patient who had an allogeneic stem cell transplant, so the T cells may come from the graft donor.

As regards this clonotype: Given a much more abundant clone one base away, this may be a read error. This rearrangement joins TRBV28 to TRBJ2-2; D ambiguous. The CDR3 covers 14 residues. In germline, CDR1 is MDHEN, CDR2 SYDVKM. V was shortened by 7 bases and J by 6 bases, with 15 bases between the two germline ends. This chain's CDR3 is CASILVSESGELFF. The CDR3 DNA reads TGTGCCAGCATCCTGGTCTCGGAGTCCGGGGAGCTGTTTTTT.

This clonotype occurred once. It is likely a read error, because the conserved phenylalanine at the end of the CDR3 is missing. The gene calls are TRBV4-2 and TRBJ2-1, with 11 bases identical to TRBD2. Per the germline V gene, CDR1 is LGHNA and CDR2 is YNFKEQ. Losses at the gene ends were 4 bases for V and 4 bases for J; bases not matched to a gene: 9. This CDR3 is 17 amino acids long. The CDR3 region has the DNA TGTGCCAGCAGCCCTCGGCGACTAGCGGGGCTTTACAATGAGCAGTTCTCC. Its protein product is CASSPRRLAGLYNEQFS.